The clone carrying this TCR beta chain has only one observation. What it recognizes is unknown. Recipients were bled about 28 days pretransplant and at posttransplant days 30, 100, 180. The data originate from a study of T cell clonotyping in hematopoietic cell transplantation. The study's findings and limits: No sorting was done, leaving CD4 and CD8 contributions mixed. After transplant, recipient diversity fell while pathologically expanded clonotypes grew through day 180.

Clones were sequenced by immunoSEQ multiplex PCR, and TCRdb holds only the in-frame ones, with some missing. Among around 9,700 clones listed, about nine tenths were seen once. There are 16 residues in the CDR3. Germline CDR1 reads SGHNT; CDR2 reads YYREEE (reference sequence). V gave up 3 bases and J gave up 7 bases; unmatched junction bases: 10. This receptor was obtained from a male patient aged 55 to 69 who had an allogeneic stem cell transplant from an unrelated donor, so the T cells may come from the graft donor. Some clones in this sample may be carry-over from other donors' samples. The source was PBMCs, collected 180 days after allogeneic stem cell transplant. The genes are TRBV5-4 and TRBJ2-1, with TRBD1 matching over 10 bases. The CDR3 spells CASSYILRDRGNEQFF. The CDR3 DNA is TGTGCCAGCAGCTACATTCTCCGGGACAGGGGAAATGAGCAGTTCTTC.